The entry that follows covers one T cell receptor (beta chain) sequence. Its antigen remains undetermined. Per-nucleotide qualities are absent, and no much larger clonotype sits a single base away. The library was prepared using 5' RACE. Sequenced on an Illumina HiSeq 2500. A second PCR of 7 to 11 cycles was run with a J-beta primer mix and a sample-barcoded 5' primer. A unique molecular identifier was introduced onto each TCR beta cDNA molecule by a template-switch 5' adaptor carrying 12 random nucleotides. At least 3 million CDR3-containing paired-end reads were obtained from each sample. First-strand cDNA was synthesized from all RNA with the Mint cDNA synthesis kit, primed by a TRBC-specific oligonucleotide. After uracil-DNA glycosylase treatment, a first 18-cycle PCR used universal primers M1SS and BC2_uni_R on all cDNA. On the study's bioinformatics: Each sample was normalized by randomly selecting 1 million high-quality reads, each carrying a distinct molecular identifier. Instead of being binned into consensus sequences, reads that shared molecular identifiers were thrown out. CDR3 identification, clonotype clustering and error correction used MiTCR with a Q25 quality threshold and the strictest error-elimination algorithm. A nonparametric unseen species model using Euler transformation provided a lower-bound estimate of total TCR beta diversity. The raw public reads went through TCRdb reprocessing: fastp at Q25, MiXCR clone calling, in-frame beta chains kept. Rows merge per CDR3 protein into single entries with the most common DNA and genes. These V and J calls are TCRdb output, not the study's own analysis. Here the sample has about 640,000 distinct CDR3 sequences; approximately 50% occur a single time. The top ten clones comprise approximately 37% of the sample.

The data were obtained in a study of blood T cells in healthy people across ages (dated by TCRdb to between 2015 and 2017). Regarding the study in general: In model experiments, template switching captured roughly one uniquely barcoded TCR beta cDNA molecule for every two T cells. Using deep sequencing normalized with unique cDNA molecular identifiers, the study measured how TCR beta repertoire diversity changes with age. The donors were split into four age groups: young (average around 15 years), middle-aged (about 40), aged (around 67) and long-lived (roughly 86). To avoid experimental bias, donors of different ages were spread randomly across the sequencing lanes. The study analyzed two additional independent replicas of 1 million unique cDNA reads from the same blood draw for two donors, one aged 18 to 30 and one aged 80 or older. Summary of the overall study and its limitations: Total diversity estimates from one million sequenced T cells were considered lower bounds and underestimates. Conclusive comparison of naive and antigen-experienced compartments was prevented by the profiling of bulk unsorted PBMCs. Because the CMV infection status of the donors was unknown, age-related changes in expanded clonotypes may potentially have been confounded. Observed TCR beta diversity per million T cells fell roughly linearly with age, and a significant reduction was already apparent by age approximately 40. There was a strong correlation between observed TCR beta diversity and the percentage of naive T cells measured by flow cytometry. The long-lived group showed more naive CD4+ T cells, fewer expanded clones and increased TCR diversity than the aged group, suggesting age selection.

The CDR3 runs 15 amino acids, cysteine and phenylalanine included. Of the read, only the CDR3 DNA is kept; its 45 bases are in frame from base 1. V loses 5 bases, J loses 1 base, and the germline ends lie 12 bases apart. The CDR1 and CDR2 encoded by the germline V gene (reference sequence) are SEHNR and FQNEAQ. The approximately 41 donors, aged 6 to 90 years, were systemically healthy Caucasian individuals from Russia. Each donor gave approximately 10 milliliters of peripheral blood, collected into EDTA-treated Vacutainer tubes. Ficoll-Paque density-gradient centrifugation was used to isolate PBMCs, with at least 7 million obtained per sample. Trizol reagent was used to extract total RNA from PBMCs, with at least 6 micrograms per sample. For every donor, an aliquot of PBMCs went through flow cytometry to measure the percentages of naive CD45RAhigh/CD27high T cells.

The sequence was collected from a man in his sixties in good health. The sequenced material came from blood. The chain was built from TRBV7-9 and TRBJ2-1; a weak D assignment points to TRBD2 (6 bases agree). The DNA reads as follows: TGTGCCAGCAGCGGGGGGAATGGATCCTACAATGAGCAGTTCTTC. The resulting protein is CASSGGNGSYNEQFF.